This T cell receptor beta chain originates from a study of cytomegalovirus exposure and HLA in healthy donors. Findings and limits, study-wide: As a later analysis revealed, the rate of TCR association differed by HLA locus, with DRB1 most and HLA-C fewest. HLA alleles were associated with fewer than 20,000 TCR beta sequences in a later analysis at 0.05 false discovery rate. For TCR beta chains, V- and J-gene trimming was later linked to a missense DCLRE1C variant.

A remark on this clone: Its antigen is still unknown.

This PCR relied on a set of 60 Vbeta primers and 13 Jbeta primers. Assay: immunoSEQ multiplex PCR; the TCRdb copy retains only in-frame clones and omits some. The data contain under 200,000 clones, 68% of them singletons. Trimming removed 5 bases from V and 5 bases from J, with 19 bases in between. The CDR3 contains 15 residues. CDR1 SEHNR and CDR2 FQNEAQ come from the germline V gene (reference sequence). The sequenced material came from PBMCs. The rearrangement joins TRBV7-9 to TRBJ2-7; weak D call: TRBD1 (6 bases). This TCR derives from a middle-aged woman in good health and CMV-seropositive. The CDR3 reads CASSAARDRWHEQYF. CDR3 nucleotide sequence: TGTGCCAGCAGCGCCGCCCGAGACAGGTGGCACGAGCAGTACTTC. Supplemented by reference TRBV7-9 and TRBJ2-7, the full variable domain reads DTGVSQNPRHKITKRGQNVTFRCDPISEHNRLYWYRQTLGQGPEFLTYFQNEAQLEKSRLLSDRFSAERPKGSFSTLEIQRTEQGDSAMYLCASSAARDRWHEQYFGPGTRLTVT.